This TCR beta chain was sequenced for a study of cytotoxic CD8 clonotypes in ibrutinib-treated CLL. General study points: Baseline levels of clonality went above those of age-matched healthy donors and moved with circulating CD8+ T-cell counts. Public clonotypes were seen rarely and were contracted or stable on treatment. At ibrutinib response, clonality increased, and at progression it declined back toward baseline.

For this clone: Its antigen is still unknown.

Deep sequencing aimed at 1 in 200,000 to 1 in 1 million T cells' resolution. Sequencing used immunoSEQ multiplex PCR; TCRdb keeps in-frame clones, though not all of them. This sample has approximately 40,000 clones, with about 70% found just once. The CDR3 totals 17 residues. Germline V gene data show CDR1 as SGDLS and CDR2 as YYNGEE. The V gene lost 1 base and the J gene lost 0 bases, with 16 bases spanning the gap. The sample consisted of PBMCs, taken at disease progression, from a patient treated with ibrutinib. The TCR originated in a human donor with chronic lymphocytic leukemia. This chain links TRBV9 with TRBJ1-1; D is unresolved. The CDR3 spells CASSVYPERPLNTEAFF. CDR3 in DNA: TGTGCCAGCAGCGTATACCCAGAAAGGCCCTTGAACACTGAAGCTTTCTTT.